This T cell receptor beta chain came from a study of cytomegalovirus exposure and HLA in healthy donors. General observations from the study: In vitro experiments confirmed that a few CMV-associated chains were specific for CMV antigens. Researchers counted around 150 TCR beta chains as cytomegalovirus-associated. Cytomegalovirus status was reportedly diagnosed by the classifier with high specificity and sensitivity. Most TCR sequences proved rare, with some public TCRs found in many donors.

Notes on this clone: The antigen is unknown.

Method: immunoSEQ multiplex PCR; TCRdb's copy keeps in-frame clones and lacks some. The top ten clones hold about 15% of a sample with more than 45,000 clones, 80% to 90% of them seen once. CDR1 and CDR2 (germline): GTSNPN, SVGIG (reference sequence). V was cut by 1 base and J by 8 bases, with 14 bases left in between. CDR3 size: 13 residues. Sequenced: PBMCs. This TCR was recovered from a woman between 18 and 29 years old in good health and CMV-seronegative. V is TRBV30 and J is TRBJ1-1, with D possibly being TRBD1 (6 bases). CDR3 region: CAWSERGKVEAFF. DNA of the CDR3: TGTGCCTGGAGTGAGAGGGGGAAGGTGGAAGCTTTCTTT.